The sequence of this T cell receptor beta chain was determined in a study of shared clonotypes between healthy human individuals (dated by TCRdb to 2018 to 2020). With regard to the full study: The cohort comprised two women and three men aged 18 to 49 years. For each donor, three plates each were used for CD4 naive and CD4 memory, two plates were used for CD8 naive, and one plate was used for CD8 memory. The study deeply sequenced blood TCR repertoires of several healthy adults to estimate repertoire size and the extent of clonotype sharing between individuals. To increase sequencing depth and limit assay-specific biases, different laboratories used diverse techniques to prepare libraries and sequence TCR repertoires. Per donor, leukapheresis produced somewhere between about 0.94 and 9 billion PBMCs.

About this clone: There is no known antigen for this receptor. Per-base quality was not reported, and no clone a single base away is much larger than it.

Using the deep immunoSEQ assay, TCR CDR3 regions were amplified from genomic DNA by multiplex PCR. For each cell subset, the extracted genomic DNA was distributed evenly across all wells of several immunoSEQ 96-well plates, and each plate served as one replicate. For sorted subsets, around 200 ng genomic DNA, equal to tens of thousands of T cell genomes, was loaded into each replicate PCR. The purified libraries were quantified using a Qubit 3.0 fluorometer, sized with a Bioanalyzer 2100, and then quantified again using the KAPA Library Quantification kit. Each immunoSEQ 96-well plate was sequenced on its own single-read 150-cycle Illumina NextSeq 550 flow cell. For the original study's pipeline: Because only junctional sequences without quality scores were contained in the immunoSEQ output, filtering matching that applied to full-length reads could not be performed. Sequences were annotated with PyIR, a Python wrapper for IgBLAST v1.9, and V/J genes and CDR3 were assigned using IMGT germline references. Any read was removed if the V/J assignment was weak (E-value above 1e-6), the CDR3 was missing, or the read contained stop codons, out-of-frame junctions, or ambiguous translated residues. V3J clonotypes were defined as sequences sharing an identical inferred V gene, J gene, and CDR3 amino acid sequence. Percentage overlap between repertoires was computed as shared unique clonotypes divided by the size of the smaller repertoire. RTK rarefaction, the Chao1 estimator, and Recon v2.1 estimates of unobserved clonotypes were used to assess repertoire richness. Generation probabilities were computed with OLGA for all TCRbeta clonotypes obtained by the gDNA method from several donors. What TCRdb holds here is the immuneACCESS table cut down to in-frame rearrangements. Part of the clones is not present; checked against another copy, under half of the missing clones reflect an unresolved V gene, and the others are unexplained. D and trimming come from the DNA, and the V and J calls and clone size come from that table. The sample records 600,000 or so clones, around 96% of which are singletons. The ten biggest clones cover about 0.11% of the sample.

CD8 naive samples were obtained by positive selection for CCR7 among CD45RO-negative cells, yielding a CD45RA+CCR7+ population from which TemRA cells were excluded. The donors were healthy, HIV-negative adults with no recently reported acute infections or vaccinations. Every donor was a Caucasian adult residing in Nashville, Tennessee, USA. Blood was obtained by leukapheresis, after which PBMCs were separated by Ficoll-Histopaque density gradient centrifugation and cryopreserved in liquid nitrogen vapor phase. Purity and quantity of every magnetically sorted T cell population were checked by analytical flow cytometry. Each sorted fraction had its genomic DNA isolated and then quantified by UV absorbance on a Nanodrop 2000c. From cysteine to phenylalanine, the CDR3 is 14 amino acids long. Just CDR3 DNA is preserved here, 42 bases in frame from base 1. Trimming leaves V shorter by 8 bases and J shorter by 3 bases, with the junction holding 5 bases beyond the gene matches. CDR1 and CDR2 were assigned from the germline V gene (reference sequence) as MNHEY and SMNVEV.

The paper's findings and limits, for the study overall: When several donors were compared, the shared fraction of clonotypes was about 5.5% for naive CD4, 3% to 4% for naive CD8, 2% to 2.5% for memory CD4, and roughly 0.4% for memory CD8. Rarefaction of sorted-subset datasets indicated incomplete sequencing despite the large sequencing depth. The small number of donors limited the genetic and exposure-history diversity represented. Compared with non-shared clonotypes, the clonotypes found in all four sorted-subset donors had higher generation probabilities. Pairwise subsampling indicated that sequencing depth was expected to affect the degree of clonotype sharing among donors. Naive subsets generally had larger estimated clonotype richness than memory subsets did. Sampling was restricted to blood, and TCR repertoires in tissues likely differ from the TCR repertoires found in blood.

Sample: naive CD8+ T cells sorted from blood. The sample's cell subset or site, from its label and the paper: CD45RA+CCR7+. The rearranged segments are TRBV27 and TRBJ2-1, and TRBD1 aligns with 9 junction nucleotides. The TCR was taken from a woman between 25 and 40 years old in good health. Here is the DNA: TGTGCCAGCCAGATGGGACAGGGCTACAATGAGCAGTTCTTC. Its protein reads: CASQMGQGYNEQFF.